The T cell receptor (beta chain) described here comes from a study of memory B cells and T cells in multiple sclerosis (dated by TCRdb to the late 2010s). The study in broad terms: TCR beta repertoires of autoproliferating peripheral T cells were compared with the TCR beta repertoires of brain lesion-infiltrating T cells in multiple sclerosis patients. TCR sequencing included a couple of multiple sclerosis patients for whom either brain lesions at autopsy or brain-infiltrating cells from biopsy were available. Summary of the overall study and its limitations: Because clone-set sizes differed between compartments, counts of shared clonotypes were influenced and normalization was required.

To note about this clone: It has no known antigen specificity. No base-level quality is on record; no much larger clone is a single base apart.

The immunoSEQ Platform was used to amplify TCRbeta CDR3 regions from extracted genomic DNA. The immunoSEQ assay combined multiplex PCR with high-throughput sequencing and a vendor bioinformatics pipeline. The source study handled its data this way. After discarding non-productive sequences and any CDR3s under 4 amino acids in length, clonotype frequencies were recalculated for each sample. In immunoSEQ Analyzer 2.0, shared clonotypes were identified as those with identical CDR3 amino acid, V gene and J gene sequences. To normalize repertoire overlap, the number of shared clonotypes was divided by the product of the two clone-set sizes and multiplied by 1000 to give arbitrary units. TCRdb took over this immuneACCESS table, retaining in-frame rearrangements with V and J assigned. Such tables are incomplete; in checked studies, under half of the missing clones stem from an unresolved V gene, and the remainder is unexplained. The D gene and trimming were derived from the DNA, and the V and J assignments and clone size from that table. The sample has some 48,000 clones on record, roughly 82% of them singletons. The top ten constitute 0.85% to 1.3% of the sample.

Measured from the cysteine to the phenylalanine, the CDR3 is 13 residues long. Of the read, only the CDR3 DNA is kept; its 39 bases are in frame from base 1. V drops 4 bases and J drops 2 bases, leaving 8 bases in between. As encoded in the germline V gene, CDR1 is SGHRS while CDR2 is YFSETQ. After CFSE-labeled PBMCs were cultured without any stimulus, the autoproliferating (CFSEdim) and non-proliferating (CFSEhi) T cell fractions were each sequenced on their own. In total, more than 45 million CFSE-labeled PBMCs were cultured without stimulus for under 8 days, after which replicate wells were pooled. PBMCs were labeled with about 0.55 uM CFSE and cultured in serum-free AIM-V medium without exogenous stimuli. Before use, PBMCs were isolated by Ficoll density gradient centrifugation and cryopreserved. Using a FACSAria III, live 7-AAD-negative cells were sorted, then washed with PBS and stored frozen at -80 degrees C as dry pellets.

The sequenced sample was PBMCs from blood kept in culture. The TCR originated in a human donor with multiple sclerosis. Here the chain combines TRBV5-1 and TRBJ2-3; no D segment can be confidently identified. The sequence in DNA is TGCGCCAGCAGCCTGACCCCCACAGATACGCAGTATTTT. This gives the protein CASSLTPTDTQYF.